Listed below are T cell receptor beta chains from one sample, sequenced in a study of T cells in localized non-small cell lung cancer. The protocol was immunoSEQ multiplex PCR, while the TCRdb copy is restricted to in-frame clones and leaves out a portion. The sample has about 21,000 clones; 70% to 90% are singletons. Sequencing used peripheral blood, obtained before any cancer treatment. These TCRs come from a male donor at least 60 years old with stage I squamous cell lung carcinoma. CDR3s leave out the opening cysteine and the closing phenylalanine or tryptophan. A D gene is named only where the DNA matches it firmly. Clone size appears in some rows only: once, few, many, or a class for an expanded clone.

clone_size: -
j_call: TRBJ1-3
v_call: TRBV28
cdr3_length: 13
d_call: TRBD1
cdr3_aa: ASSQMTGTGNTIY

clone_size: -
j_call: TRBJ2-7
v_call: TRBV19
cdr3_length: 11
d_call: -
cdr3_aa: ASKGGTFYEQY

clone_size: -
j_call: TRBJ2-4
v_call: TRBV28
cdr3_length: 14
d_call: -
cdr3_aa: ASSSRDLKAKNIQY

clone_size: -
j_call: TRBJ2-3
v_call: TRBV5-1
cdr3_length: 9
d_call: -
cdr3_aa: ASSLEDTQY

clone_size: -
j_call: TRBJ1-1
v_call: TRBV4-3
cdr3_length: 12
d_call: -
cdr3_aa: ASSQDGGFEGAF

clone_size: -
j_call: TRBJ2-5
v_call: TRBV20-1
cdr3_length: 9
d_call: -
cdr3_aa: SADRQETQY

clone_size: -
j_call: TRBJ1-6
v_call: TRBV6-5
cdr3_length: 10
d_call: -
cdr3_aa: ASSAAGSPLH

clone_size: -
j_call: TRBJ1-5
v_call: TRBV18
cdr3_length: 15
d_call: -
cdr3_aa: ASSPVWAQGGDQPQH

clone_size: -
j_call: TRBJ1-1
v_call: TRBV25-1
cdr3_length: 11
d_call: -
cdr3_aa: ASSEYKASEAF

clone_size: once
j_call: TRBJ1-6
v_call: TRBV4-1
cdr3_length: 13
d_call: TRBD1
cdr3_aa: ASSHGQGYNSPLH

clone_size: -
j_call: TRBJ2-2
v_call: TRBV6-5
cdr3_length: 10
d_call: -
cdr3_aa: ASSYSTGELF

clone_size: -
j_call: TRBJ2-3
v_call: TRBV6-6
cdr3_length: 10
d_call: -
cdr3_aa: ASMGAGDTQY

clone_size: -
j_call: TRBJ1-2
v_call: TRBV7-6
cdr3_length: 13
d_call: TRBD1
cdr3_aa: ASSPPLGTGLGYT

clone_size: -
j_call: TRBJ2-7
v_call: TRBV9
cdr3_length: 13
d_call: TRBD1
cdr3_aa: ASSVGDSKAYEQY

clone_size: once
j_call: TRBJ2-2
v_call: TRBV30
cdr3_length: 11
d_call: TRBD2
cdr3_aa: AWRGEGAGELF

clone_size: -
j_call: TRBJ1-1
v_call: TRBV5-1
cdr3_length: 11
d_call: -
cdr3_aa: ASSLSPGNEAF

clone_size: -
j_call: TRBJ1-2
v_call: TRBV9
cdr3_length: 11
d_call: -
cdr3_aa: ASSLDGTGGYT

clone_size: -
j_call: TRBJ2-3
v_call: TRBV9
cdr3_length: 13
d_call: -
cdr3_aa: ASSVVGGPTDTQY

clone_size: -
j_call: TRBJ1-4
v_call: TRBV7-9
cdr3_length: 12
d_call: -
cdr3_aa: ASSLGQAREKLF

clone_size: -
j_call: TRBJ1-2
v_call: TRBV9
cdr3_length: 11
d_call: -
cdr3_aa: ASSSYRRRGYT

clone_size: once
j_call: TRBJ2-5
v_call: TRBV19
cdr3_length: 13
d_call: -
cdr3_aa: ASSIDPGAKEIQY

clone_size: -
j_call: TRBJ2-3
v_call: TRBV7-2
cdr3_length: 14
d_call: TRBD2
cdr3_aa: ASSFGSGGPTDTQY

clone_size: -
j_call: TRBJ1-5
v_call: TRBV5-5
cdr3_length: 10
d_call: -
cdr3_aa: ASSLYGQPQH

clone_size: -
j_call: TRBJ1-1
v_call: TRBV19
cdr3_length: 11
d_call: -
cdr3_aa: ASGYGQNTEAF

clone_size: once
j_call: TRBJ1-1
v_call: TRBV5-6
cdr3_length: 14
d_call: TRBD1
cdr3_aa: ASSLQGATWGTEAF

clone_size: -
j_call: TRBJ1-2
v_call: TRBV4-2
cdr3_length: 13
d_call: -
cdr3_aa: ASSQDNQGTYGYT

clone_size: -
j_call: TRBJ2-7
v_call: TRBV14
cdr3_length: 13
d_call: -
cdr3_aa: ASSQGLTLNYEQY

clone_size: -
j_call: TRBJ2-1
v_call: TRBV4-3
cdr3_length: 13
d_call: TRBD1
cdr3_aa: ASSRTGTASNEQF

clone_size: -
j_call: TRBJ2-7
v_call: TRBV5-1
cdr3_length: 10
d_call: TRBD2
cdr3_aa: ASSTTSHEQY

clone_size: -
j_call: TRBJ1-4
v_call: TRBV7-3
cdr3_length: 12
d_call: -
cdr3_aa: ASSLDRAQGKLF

clone_size: -
j_call: TRBJ1-2
v_call: TRBV12-1
cdr3_length: 16
d_call: -
cdr3_aa: ASSFAQDRGLGRGGYT

clone_size: -
j_call: TRBJ1-4
v_call: TRBV5-6
cdr3_length: 14
d_call: -
cdr3_aa: ASSLRGLATNEKLF

clone_size: -
j_call: TRBJ1-1
v_call: TRBV9
cdr3_length: 12
d_call: -
cdr3_aa: ASSPTDVNTEAF

clone_size: -
j_call: TRBJ1-2
v_call: TRBV19
cdr3_length: 12
d_call: TRBD1
cdr3_aa: ASMTTGRDYGYT

clone_size: -
j_call: TRBJ2-3
v_call: TRBV14
cdr3_length: 13
d_call: TRBD1
cdr3_aa: ASSPLGTGRDTQY

clone_size: -
j_call: TRBJ1-4
v_call: TRBV7-2
cdr3_length: 11
d_call: -
cdr3_aa: ASRGRRGEKLF

clone_size: -
j_call: TRBJ2-5
v_call: TRBV25-1
cdr3_length: 12
d_call: -
cdr3_aa: ASSEVRGRETQY

clone_size: -
j_call: TRBJ2-1
v_call: TRBV19
cdr3_length: 13
d_call: -
cdr3_aa: ASRPKGTPNNEQF

clone_size: once
j_call: TRBJ1-1
v_call: TRBV30
cdr3_length: 11
d_call: -
cdr3_aa: AWSVGANTEAF

clone_size: -
j_call: TRBJ2-1
v_call: TRBV7-2
cdr3_length: 13
d_call: -
cdr3_aa: ASCKGGNSYNEQF

clone_size: -
j_call: TRBJ1-2
v_call: TRBV5-1
cdr3_length: 13
d_call: -
cdr3_aa: ASSLVGGEVNGYT

clone_size: -
j_call: TRBJ1-1
v_call: TRBV5-1
cdr3_length: 11
d_call: -
cdr3_aa: ASSVRTGTEAF

clone_size: -
j_call: TRBJ1-3
v_call: TRBV9
cdr3_length: 13
d_call: -
cdr3_aa: ASSVWGGSGNTIY

clone_size: -
j_call: TRBJ2-1
v_call: TRBV9
cdr3_length: 12
d_call: TRBD1
cdr3_aa: ASSPGQGNNEQF

clone_size: -
j_call: TRBJ2-5
v_call: TRBV9
cdr3_length: 11
d_call: -
cdr3_aa: ASSVARAETQY

clone_size: -
j_call: TRBJ1-2
v_call: TRBV27
cdr3_length: 15
d_call: -
cdr3_aa: ASSPTEGQFLPYGYT

clone_size: -
j_call: TRBJ2-1
v_call: TRBV6-5
cdr3_length: 13
d_call: TRBD1
cdr3_aa: ASRREDRRLGEQF

clone_size: -
j_call: TRBJ1-1
v_call: TRBV6-5
cdr3_length: 13
d_call: -
cdr3_aa: ASSYSERRDTEAF

clone_size: once
j_call: TRBJ2-2
v_call: TRBV30
cdr3_length: 10
d_call: -
cdr3_aa: AWSTKTGELF

clone_size: -
j_call: TRBJ1-5
v_call: TRBV21-1
cdr3_length: 13
d_call: -
cdr3_aa: ASNASRAGIQPQH

clone_size: -
j_call: TRBJ2-5
v_call: TRBV6-1
cdr3_length: 11
d_call: -
cdr3_aa: ASTNYLKETQY

clone_size: -
j_call: TRBJ1-1
v_call: TRBV4-2
cdr3_length: 14
d_call: -
cdr3_aa: ASSQGFRDMNTEAF

clone_size: -
j_call: TRBJ2-7
v_call: TRBV6-8
cdr3_length: 13
d_call: -
cdr3_aa: ASSYSQGFSYEQY

clone_size: -
j_call: TRBJ2-5
v_call: TRBV5-5
cdr3_length: 14
d_call: -
cdr3_aa: ASSLAGRGSQETQY

clone_size: -
j_call: TRBJ2-7
v_call: TRBV18
cdr3_length: 12
d_call: -
cdr3_aa: ASSPDKESYEQY

clone_size: -
j_call: TRBJ2-7
v_call: TRBV28
cdr3_length: 12
d_call: -
cdr3_aa: ASRRSGFSYEQY

clone_size: -
j_call: TRBJ1-2
v_call: TRBV19
cdr3_length: 11
d_call: TRBD1
cdr3_aa: AISRGLGYGYT

clone_size: -
j_call: TRBJ1-5
v_call: TRBV14
cdr3_length: 13
d_call: -
cdr3_aa: ASSQDDSSNQPQH

clone_size: -
j_call: TRBJ2-7
v_call: TRBV5-4
cdr3_length: 8
d_call: -
cdr3_aa: ATGTHEQY